Shown below are 16 T cell receptor beta chains from a single sample sequenced in a study of tumor and adjacent non-tumor tissue in lung cancer. Three rounds of nested PCR, following a modified ARM-PCR protocol, produced the TCRbeta library. MiXCR was run by TCRdb on the multiplex PCR reads, yielding one entry per CDR3 protein. Among about 80,000 distinct CDR3 sequences listed, 65% to 75% were seen once. RNA was extracted from bulk tissue without any cell sorting. Sample: lung tumor tissue. The receptors come from an older woman with non-small cell lung cancer.

Worth noting for this clonotype: A read error is possible here, since a much larger clone lies one base away. The V and J genes are TRBV28 and TRBJ2-5; 9 bases line up with TRBD2. CDR1 MDHEN and CDR2 SYDVKM come from the germline V gene. The CDR3 consists of 11 residues. The CDR3 region is CTSRTLAGQYF. CDR3 nucleotides: TGTACCAGCAGAACGCTAGCGGGACAGTACTTC.

Of note for this clonotype: One junction end disagrees with the germline gene, perhaps due to a read error. J is TRBJ2-3 and V is TRBV11-1, with 7 bases fitting TRBD2. The CDR3 contains 17 residues. Looked up from germline, CDR1 is SGHAT and CDR2 is FQDESV (reference sequence). CDR3 region: CASSPGLVGAGKDTQYF. CDR3 nucleotide sequence: TGCGCCAGCAGTCCCGGACTAGTGGGAGCCGGTAAAGATACGCAGTATTTT.

This clonotype was counted once. The chain has TRBV6-2 or TRBV6-3 and TRBJ2-5, with 7 bases fitting TRBD2. This CDR3 is 14 amino acids long. Per germline, CDR1 MNHEY and CDR2 SVGEGT. The CDR3 DNA reads as TGTGACAGTAGTTACCGCGGGAGCGGGGAGACCCAGTACTTC. Translating gives CDSSYRGSGETQYF.

V is TRBV29-1 and J is TRBJ2-5; D is ambiguous. The V gene's germline CDR1 is SQVTM and CDR2 ANQGSEA. The germline V and J ends were trimmed by 2 bases and 0 bases, with 7 bases remaining between them. This CDR3 comprises 13 residues. CDR3 in DNA: TGCAGCGTTGAAACACTATACCAAGAGACCCAGTACTTC. Translating it yields CSVETLYQETQYF.

The chain is built from TRBV12-3 or TRBV12-4 and TRBJ1-4; D is undetermined. The CDR3 length is 11 residues. The V end lost 11 bases, the J end lost 12 bases, and 16 bases lay between the germline ends. CDR3 nucleotide sequence: TGTGCCGGCAAGCTCTCCAAGGAACTGTTTTTT. Its protein is CAGKLSKELFF.

The chain combines TRBV29-1 with TRBJ2-1, with a possible D match to TRBD2 (5 bases). The V gene lost 6 bases and the J gene lost 7 bases, with 16 bases spanning the gap. Per the germline V gene, CDR1 is SQVTM and CDR2 is ANQGSEA. This CDR3 is 13 amino acids long. CDR3 nucleotides: TGCAGCGTAAAGCGGCATGGCACAAATGAGCAGTTCTTC. It encodes CSVKRHGTNEQFF.

Many counts were recorded for this clonotype. The chain recombines TRBV12-3 or TRBV12-4 with TRBJ1-2; no clear D. CDR3 length: 13 amino acids. Between the trimmed V and J ends, which lost 5 bases and 13 bases, there was a span of 20 bases. The CDR3 DNA follows: TGTGCCAGCAGTACCCACGGACCCGAGGTGGTCACCTTC. It yields the protein CASSTHGPEVVTF.

The gene calls are TRBV5-1 and TRBJ2-1; D may be TRBD2 (5 bases). Germline V gene lookup returns CDR1 SGHRS and CDR2 YFSETQ. Trimming stripped 4 bases from V and 7 bases from J, with 21 bases between. The length of the CDR3 is 16 residues. The CDR3 DNA follows: TGCGCCAGCAGCCAATTCCTAGTGGGAGTGGTTAATGAGCAGTTCTTC. It translates to CASSQFLVGVVNEQFF. Drawing the rest from reference TRBV5-1 and TRBJ2-1, the complete variable domain is KAGVTQTPRYLIKTRGQQVTLSCSPISGHRSVSWYQQTPGQGLQFLFEYFSETQRNKGNFPGRFSGRQFSNSRSEMNVSTLELGDSALYLCASSQFLVGVVNEQFFGPGTRLTVL.

Comment on this clonotype: A much more abundant neighbour one base away suggests this may be a read error. CDR3 sequence: CASSDGNSPLHF. The CDR3 DNA follows: TGTGCCAGCAGTGACGGTAATTCCCCCCTCCACTTT. V is TRBV6-1 and J is TRBJ1-6; unclear D gene. The CDR3 runs to 12 residues. Germline V gene data show CDR1 as MNHNS and CDR2 as SASEGT.

Note on this clonotype: Since no conserved phenylalanine or tryptophan closes the CDR3, a read error is the likely cause. It is unclear where the CDR3 begins or ends on the DNA, so no DNA is shown, and the CDR3 is as TCRdb lists it. The chain is built from TRBV5-4 and TRBJ1-1; the table's D gene call, TRBD1, was not cross checked with the DNA. 15 amino acids form the CDR3, both terminal residues included. Germline CDR1 is SGHNT and CDR2 is YYREEE (reference sequence). The CDR3 reads CASSLTGQGDTAALS.

Worth noting for this clonotype: A read error may produce the germline difference seen at one junction end. The V and J genes are TRBV6-6 and TRBJ2-5; D is ambiguous. This CDR3 is 19 amino acids long. In germline, CDR1 is MNHNY, CDR2 SVGAGI (reference sequence). This CDR3 reads CASNGSETGTENVKETQYF. The CDR3 region has the DNA TGTGCCAGCAACGGTTCGGAGACTGGTACGGAGAACGTAAAAGAGACTCAGTACTTC.

In its sample, this clonotype is medium-sized. The CDR3 nucleotides are TGTGCCAGCAGCCAAAGGGACAGGGAGGCTTTCTCTGGAAACACCATATATTTT. It translates to CASSQRDREAFSGNTIYF. This chain joins TRBV28 and TRBJ1-3; 9 bases fit TRBD1. The germline gives CDR1 MDHEN, CDR2 SYDVKM. Unmatched junction bases numbered 12, after V lost 6 bases and J lost 0 bases. The length of the CDR3 is 18 residues. The full variable domain, its missing parts supplied by reference TRBV28 and TRBJ1-3, is DVKVTQSSRYLVKRTGEKVFLECVQDMDHENMFWYRQDPGLGLRLIYFSYDVKMKEKGDIPEGYSVSREKKERFSLILESASTNQTSMYLCASSQRDREAFSGNTIYFGEGSWLTVV.

In its sample, this clonotype was seen a few times. A much larger clonotype is one base distant, so this may be a read error. The chain links TRBV6-5 to TRBJ2-1; the match to TRBD2 covers 14 bases. This CDR3 is built from 15 residues. Germline CDR1 and CDR2: MNHEY and SVGAGI. The CDR3 bases are TGTGCCAGCAGTTCGGGACTAGCGGGAGTCAATGAGCAGTCCTTC. Translation: CASSSGLAGVNEQSF.

This clonotype showed up just a few times. The V and J genes are TRBV5-1 and TRBJ1-2; tentative D call: TRBD1 (6 bases). V lost 4 bases to trimming and J lost 11 bases, with 24 bases between them. The CDR3 runs 15 residues. Germline V CDR1 and CDR2: SGHRS, YFSETQ. CDR3: CASSPSPIGGIWYTF. The DNA for the CDR3 is TGCGCCAGCAGCCCAAGCCCAATTGGGGGCATATGGTACACCTTC.

A word on this clonotype: Sequence at one end of the junction differs from germline and may be a read error. The chain combines TRBV10-1 with TRBJ1-1; D gene uncertain. CDR1 and CDR2 (germline): WNHNN, SYGVQD (reference sequence). The CDR3 contains 13 residues. The CDR3 region has the DNA TGCGCCAGCAGTGAGTCGAGGAGGGCTGAAGCTTTGTTT. Translated, it gives CASSESRRAEALF.

Ten or more counts support this clonotype. The rearrangement uses TRBV10-3 and TRBJ2-7; TRBD2 matches at 8 bases. This CDR3 region has 15 residues. From germline, CDR1 is ENHRY and CDR2 SYGVKD. The junction had 5 bases not matched to a gene; V was cut back by 0 bases and J by 4 bases. The CDR3 sequence: CAISESMSGGYEQYF. Here the CDR3 DNA reads TGTGCCATCAGTGAGTCGATGTCGGGAGGGTACGAGCAGTACTTC.